One and the same sample provided the 15 T cell receptor beta chains below, sequenced in a study. TCRdb recomputed calls from the 5' RACE reads with MiXCR, one row per CDR3 protein. Here the sample spans about 1,300 distinct CDR3 sequences, roughly 6.8% being singletons. The specimen was central memory T cells from blood PBMCs. The subset was: central memory CD4+ T cells. The receptors derive from a male donor with HIV.

This clonotype was recorded a few times. V and J are TRBV7-6 and TRBJ2-3; a possible D gene is TRBD2 (7 bases). Trimming left V 1 base short and J 6 bases short, with 26 bases between. The CDR3 consists of 19 residues. Germline V gene sequence: CDR1 SGHVS, CDR2 FNYEAQ. The CDR3 DNA sequence: TGTGCCAGCAGCTTAGAACCCCCGAGGGGGGGGGCCTCAGGGGATACGCAGTATTTT. This codes for CASSLEPPRGGASGDTQYF.

This clonotype is deemed medium-sized. For the CDR3, the DNA is TGTGCCTGGAGTGCAGGGCCGAACTCCTACAATGAGCAGTTCTTC. It specifies CAWSAGPNSYNEQFF. This chain connects TRBV30 to TRBJ2-1, with D possibly TRBD1 on 5 matching bases. CDR3 length equals 15 residues. V was clipped by 1 base and J by 0 bases, with 10 bases between them. Germline V gene data show CDR1 as GTSNPN and CDR2 as SVGIG (reference sequence). The variable domain in full, with the rest retrieved from reference TRBV30 and TRBJ2-1, is SQTIHQWPATLVQPVGSPLSLECTVEGTSNPNLYWYRQAAGRGLQLLFYSVGIGQISSEVPQNLSASRPQDRQFILSSKKLLLSDSGFYLCAWSAGPNSYNEQFFGPGTRLTVL.

This clonotype was counted a few times. The chain has TRBV6-2 or TRBV6-3 and TRBJ2-7, with 9 positions matching TRBD2. J lost 0 bases, V lost 2 bases, and 2 bases had no gene match. The germline V gene has CDR1 MNHEY and CDR2 SVGEGT. The CDR3 contains 15 residues. The CDR3 sequence: CASSYAGGASYEQYF. DNA for the CDR3: TGTGCCAGCAGTTACGCGGGAGGGGCCTCCTACGAGCAGTACTTC.

By its share, this clonotype is large. V gene TRBV6-5 combines with J gene TRBJ1-5; D gene unclear. The length of the CDR3 is 13 residues. Germline CDR1 MNHEY, CDR2 SVGAGI. Trimming cost V 4 bases and J 1 base, with 5 bases left between them. The CDR3 here is CASSSRSNQPQHF. The CDR3 DNA is TGTGCCAGCAGTTCTCGGAGCAATCAGCCCCAGCATTTT.

This clonotype is deemed medium-sized. The V gene is TRBV11-3, the J gene TRBJ2-6, with 10 bases that match TRBD1. Germline V CDR1 and CDR2: SGHNT, YENEEA. This CDR3 is built from 16 residues. The ends lost 3 bases at V and 2 bases at J; junction bases unmatched: 1. The CDR3 DNA reads as TGTGCCAGCAGCTTCGGGACAGGGGCTGGGGCCAACGTCCTGACTTTC. As protein: CASSFGTGAGANVLTF.

CDR3 protein: CASSHDRYQPQHF. The CDR3 nucleotides are TGTGCCAGCAGCCACGACAGGTATCAGCCCCAGCATTTT. This chain connects TRBV7-2 to TRBJ1-5; D may be TRBD1 (6 bases). Trimming pared 5 bases from V and 5 bases from J, leaving 10 bases between. The CDR3 is 13 amino acids. The germline V gene has CDR1 SGHTA and CDR2 FQGNSA.

This clonotype is labeled as medium-sized (0.01 to 0.1%). This chain links TRBV6-1 with TRBJ2-5; D unresolved. This CDR3 comprises 14 residues. The germline gives CDR1 MNHNS, CDR2 SASEGT. V was trimmed by 6 bases and J by 2 bases, leaving 13 bases between them. CDR3: CASRPGRIQETQYF. The CDR3 region has the DNA TGTGCCAGCAGGCCAGGACGGATTCAAGAGACCCAGTACTTC.

This clonotype is categorized as medium-sized. V is TRBV20-1 and J is TRBJ1-1; the D is unclear. This CDR3 comprises 12 residues. Germline-derived CDR1 and CDR2 are DFQATT and SNEGSKA (reference sequence). Between the trimmed V and J ends, which lost 4 bases and 1 base, there was a span of 7 bases. The CDR3 region is CSAMAGNTEAFF. In DNA form, the CDR3 reads TGCAGTGCTATGGCCGGGAACACTGAAGCTTTCTTT.

This clonotype counts as medium-sized (0.01 to 0.1%). The chain links TRBV11-3 to TRBJ2-1; a weak D match, TRBD2 (5 bases). Germline V gene lookup returns CDR1 SGHNT and CDR2 YENEEA. V shed 4 bases and J shed 10 bases, with 17 bases lying between them. The CDR3 sequence is 14 residues long. CDR3: CASSSKASGGEQFF. CDR3 nucleotides: TGTGCCAGCAGCTCAAAGGCCTCGGGCGGGGAGCAGTTCTTC.

Comments on this clonotype: A much larger clonotype is one base distant, so this may be a read error. The rearrangement joins TRBV5-4 to TRBJ1-1; D uncertain. The length of the CDR3 is 13 residues. Germline V gene lookup returns CDR1 SGHNT and CDR2 YYREEE (reference sequence). The CDR3 nucleotides read TGTGTCAGCAGCTCTATTAGCGGGACTGAAGCTTTCTTT. It is translated as CVSSSISGTEAFF.

By share, this clonotype ranks as large. The rearrangement links TRBV12-5 to TRBJ1-1; D is possibly TRBD1 (5 bases). Germline V gene sequence: CDR1 LGHNT, CDR2 FRNRAP. The CDR3 is made up of 15 amino acids. V was trimmed by 6 bases and J by 1 base, leaving 15 bases between them. For the CDR3, the DNA is TGTGCTAGTGGATGGGGGACGTACTCGAACACTGAAGCTTTCTTT. Residues: CASGWGTYSNTEAFF.

By share, this clonotype counts as medium-sized. This sequence joins TRBV12-3 or TRBV12-4 and TRBJ2-7; TRBD1 matches 8 bases. The CDR3 is made up of 14 amino acids. V shed 1 base, J shed 6 bases, and the junction held 5 bases outside the gene matches. The CDR3 loop reads CASSLVRTGLEQYF. Written as DNA, the CDR3 is TGTGCCAGCAGTTTAGTGCGGACAGGGCTCGAGCAGTACTTC.

This clonotype rates as medium-sized (0.01 to 0.1%). The chain employs TRBV6-1 and TRBJ2-1, with D tentatively TRBD1 (6 bases). CDR1 and CDR2 from the germline V gene are MNHNS and SASEGT. Deletions cut 2 bases from V and 7 bases from J, with 12 bases between. This CDR3 comprises 14 residues. The CDR3: CASSEMWGRNEQFF. CDR3 coding DNA: TGTGCCAGCAGTGAAATGTGGGGGCGGAATGAGCAGTTCTTC.

Sample share makes this clonotype medium-sized (0.01 to 0.1%). The V gene is TRBV6-2 or TRBV6-3, the J gene TRBJ1-5; possible D gene TRBD1, 6 bases. The V and J ends lost 4 bases and 5 bases respectively, with 18 bases between them. Germline lookup yields CDR1 MNHEY and CDR2 SVGEGT. This CDR3 region has 16 residues. The CDR3 nucleotides are TGTGCCAGCAGTTTGACGTACACAGGGAGGGATCAGCCCCAGCATTTT. This encodes CASSLTYTGRDQPQHF.

In this sample, this clonotype is medium-sized. The chain carries TRBV11-1 and TRBJ1-6, with 7 bases lining up with TRBD1. The germline gives CDR1 SGHAT, CDR2 FQDESV (reference sequence). V shed 6 bases and J 7 bases; nucleotides not matched to a gene: 9. This CDR3 contains 15 residues. The CDR3 region has the DNA TGTGCCAGCAGACGCAGGGACAGACCCAATTCACCCCTCCACTTT. Translation gives CASRRRDRPNSPLHF.